One sample yielded the 26 T cell receptor beta chains listed below, sequenced in a study of blood T cell repertoires in COVID-19. Here immunoSEQ multiplex PCR was the method, and the copy in TCRdb shows in-frame clones only, minus some. The profile covers roughly 230,000 clones, with roughly four fifths appearing a single time and around 7.2% taken by the ten largest. The sample comprised peripheral blood. All receptors derive from a woman in her 50s with acute or convalescent COVID-19.

The CDR3 DNA follows: TGTGCCATCAGTGAGTGGGACAGCCGCTATGGCTACACCTTC. This sequence encodes CAISEWDSRYGYTF. This chain links TRBV10-3 with TRBJ1-2; TRBD1 aligns across 7 bases. The ends lost 1 base at V and 4 bases at J; junction bases unmatched: 3. The CDR3 has 14 residues. In germline, CDR1 is ENHRY, CDR2 SYGVKD.

As DNA, the CDR3 is TGTGCCAGTAGCGGCGGGGGGTTCCGCTCTGGGGCCAACGTCCTGACTTTC. This sequence encodes CASSGGGFRSGANVLTF. The chain recombines TRBV19 with TRBJ2-6; 8 nucleotides align to TRBD2. In germline, CDR1 is LNHDA, CDR2 SQIVND (reference sequence). CDR3 size: 17 residues. Trimming took 6 bases from V and 0 from J; bases not matched to a gene: 7.

The chain's CDR3 is CASSISAGGGYTF. CDR3 coding DNA: TGTGCCAGTAGTATTTCGGCAGGGGGTGGCTACACCTTC. J is TRBJ1-2 and V is TRBV19, with 7 bases aligning to TRBD1. This CDR3 region has 13 residues. CDR1 LNHDA and CDR2 SQIVND come from the germline V gene (reference sequence). The V gene end was trimmed by 3 bases and the J gene end by 7 bases; junction bases not matched to a gene: 5.

The chain's CDR3 is CASSPLAGARYEQYF. CDR3 DNA sequence: TGCGCCAGCAGCCCCTTAGCGGGGGCCCGCTACGAGCAGTACTTC. The chain combines TRBV4-1 with TRBJ2-7; the match to TRBD2 covers 9 bases. This CDR3 has 15 residues. Germline CDR1 reads MGHRA; CDR2 reads YSYEKL. Trimming at V came to 4 bases and at J to 3 bases, leaving 7 bases not matched to a gene.

The gene calls are TRBV5-1 and TRBJ1-1, with 7 bases fitting TRBD1. V dropped 7 bases and J dropped 1; count of bases not matched to a gene: 4. Germline V gives CDR1 SGHRS, CDR2 YFSETQ. This CDR3 is built from 13 residues. CDR3 in DNA: TGCGCCAGCGCCGGGACAGCGAACACTGAAGCTTTCTTT. Amino acid sequence: CASAGTANTEAFF.

This chain joins TRBV28 and TRBJ1-2, with D maybe TRBD1 (5 bases). This CDR3 has 16 amino acids. V was trimmed by 3 bases and J by 8 bases, leaving 22 bases between them. Germline CDR1 is MDHEN and CDR2 is SYDVKM. The DNA for the CDR3 is TGTGCCAGCAGTTTGGGACCCGGAGGGGCCCCACTGGGCTACACCTTC. Amino acids: CASSLGPGGAPLGYTF.

The CDR3 loop reads CASSPPGLLARGYTF. CDR3 coding DNA: TGTGCCAGCAGTCCCCCGGGACTCCTTGCGAGAGGCTACACCTTC. The rearrangement links TRBV28 to TRBJ1-2; TRBD1 might be the D (5 bases). Trimming shortened V by 5 bases and J by 8 bases, and 21 bases separated the two germline ends. Germline V lookup: CDR1 MDHEN, CDR2 SYDVKM. The CDR3 runs to 15 residues.

CDR3 region: CASSGTSGMIGTGELFF. Written as DNA, the CDR3 is TGTGCCAGTAGCGGGACTAGCGGGATGATCGGCACCGGGGAGCTGTTTTTT. This chain uses TRBV19 with TRBJ2-2; 13 positions agree with TRBD2. Germline loops: CDR1 LNHDA, CDR2 SQIVND (reference sequence). The V segment lost 6 bases and the J segment 4 bases; nucleotides outside the gene matches: 8. The CDR3 has 17 residues. Looking up the rest from reference TRBV19 and TRBJ2-2 gives the full variable domain: DGGITQSPKYLFRKEGQNVTLSCEQNLNHDAMYWYRQDPGQGLRLIYYSQIVNDFQKGDIAEGYSVSREKKESFPLTVTSAQKNPTAFYLCASSGTSGMIGTGELFFGEGSRLTVL.

This clone appeared many times. The chain combines TRBV3-1 (or the pseudogene TRBV3-2) with TRBJ1-4, with 7 bases fitting TRBD1. Germline trimming cut 4 bases from V and 2 bases from J; bases unmatched to any gene: 4. The V gene's germline CDR1 is LGHDT and CDR2 YNNKEL (reference sequence). This CDR3 has 15 residues. In nucleotides, the CDR3 is TGTGCCAGCAGCCCGTTCAGGGGGACTAATGAAAAACTGTTTTTT. It is translated as CASSPFRGTNEKLFF.

As to this clone: One end of the junction fails to match germline, which may point to a read error. The CDR3 coding sequence is TGCGCCAGCAGCCAAGGGGTCCGGACTGTCTCCCACGAGCAGTACTTC. This sequence encodes CASSQGVRTVSHEQYF. The rearrangement links TRBV4-3 to TRBJ2-7; D is perhaps TRBD2 (5 bases). CDR3 length equals 16 residues. Looked up from germline, CDR1 is LGHNA and CDR2 is YSLEER.

The rearrangement links TRBV12-3 or TRBV12-4 to TRBJ1-1; TRBD1 is a possible D gene (6 bases). V shed 5 bases and J shed 8 bases, with 12 bases lying between them. The CDR3 length is 12 residues. DNA of the CDR3: TGTGCCAGCAGTGGTACAGGGATGGAAGCTTTCTTT. It yields the protein CASSGTGMEAFF.

The chain recombines TRBV25-1 with TRBJ2-1, with 9 bases identical to TRBD2. CDR3 size: 14 residues. The trim removed 4 bases at V and 7 bases at J, leaving 5 bases unmatched. Per germline, CDR1 MGHDK and CDR2 SYGVNS. The CDR3 DNA is TGTGCCAGCAGTGGTCCTAGCGGGAATAATGAGCAGTTCTTC. This encodes CASSGPSGNNEQFF.

This sequence joins TRBV5-1 and TRBJ2-5; a weak D match, TRBD2 (5 bases). The V and J ends lost 4 bases and 6 bases respectively, with 7 bases between them. Looked up from germline, CDR1 is SGHRS and CDR2 is YFSETQ. CDR3 length equals 11 residues. The CDR3 here is CASSVGKTQYF. The DNA for the CDR3 is TGCGCCAGCAGCGTCGGGAAGACCCAGTACTTC.

The chain links TRBV7-3 to TRBJ2-7; 9 bases are a match to TRBD1. The trim removed 4 bases at V and 6 bases at J, leaving 4 bases unmatched. The V gene's germline CDR1 is SGHTA and CDR2 FQGTGA. The CDR3 contains 13 residues. The CDR3 spells CASSWDREGEQYF. Written as DNA, the CDR3 is TGTGCCAGCAGCTGGGACAGGGAGGGCGAGCAGTACTTC.

This clone was observed a single time. The CDR3, as DNA: TGTGCCAGTAGCTACGGGGCGGGACCGACCTACGAGCAGTACTTC. Amino acids: CASSYGAGPTYEQYF. The chain has TRBV19 and TRBJ2-7, with a possible D match to TRBD2 (6 bases). This CDR3 has 15 residues. Trimming left V 6 bases short and J 2 bases short, with 17 bases between. Germline V CDR1 and CDR2: LNHDA, SQIVND (reference sequence).

This clone appeared a single time. The J gene is TRBJ1-1, the V gene TRBV19; 7 bases are a match to TRBD1. The CDR3 runs 16 residues. The J segment lost 0 bases and the V segment lost 6 bases, leaving 10 bases of the junction unmatched. CDR1 LNHDA and CDR2 SQIVND come from the germline V gene (reference sequence). The CDR3 DNA reads TGTGCCAGTAGCATAATCCCGGGACAGATGAACACTGAAGCTTTCTTT. Residues: CASSIIPGQMNTEAFF.

CDR3 sequence: CASSLEGYEQYF. The CDR3 nucleotides are TGTGCCAGCAGTTTAGAGGGGTACGAGCAGTACTTC. The chain links TRBV12-3 or TRBV12-4 to TRBJ2-7; a weak D match, TRBD1 (5 bases). The CDR3 spans 12 residues. Trimming took off 1 base at V and 4 bases at J, with 5 bases between the two ends.

The CDR3 loop reads CASSYWRGKNTGELFF. The DNA of the CDR3 is TGTGCCAGCAGTTATTGGCGGGGGAAGAACACCGGGGAGCTGTTTTTT. The rearrangement joins TRBV6-5 to TRBJ2-2, with 7 bases matching TRBD2. The CDR3 has 16 residues. The V segment lost 3 bases and the J segment 1 base; nucleotides outside the gene matches: 5. Per germline, CDR1 MNHEY and CDR2 SVGAGI.

This clone appeared a few times. V usage is TRBV6-4 and J usage is TRBJ2-5; no definite D call. Germline CDR1 MRHNA, CDR2 SNTAGT. With 0 bases removed from V and 6 bases from J, the gap between germline ends came to 8 bases. This CDR3 region has 13 residues. Written as DNA, the CDR3 is TGTGCCAGCAGTGACTCTGGTGGGCAGACCCAGTACTTC. Its translation: CASSDSGGQTQYF.

The V gene is TRBV3-1 (or the pseudogene TRBV3-2), the J gene TRBJ2-2; D gene uncertain. The CDR3 runs to 13 residues. From germline, CDR1 is LGHDT and CDR2 YNNKEL (reference sequence). Trimming shortened V by 4 bases and J by 0 bases, and 3 bases separated the two germline ends. The CDR3 protein is CASSLTNTGELFF. The CDR3 nucleotides read TGTGCCAGCAGCCTTACGAACACCGGGGAGCTGTTTTTT.

The chain couples TRBV29-1 to TRBJ2-1; unclear D gene. V lost 4 bases to trimming and J lost 4 bases, with 11 bases between them. The CDR3 loop spans 13 amino acids. CDR1 is SQVTM, CDR2 ANQGSEA, per germline. CDR3 region: CSVGLTLYNEQFF. In nucleotides, the CDR3 is TGCAGCGTTGGACTTACCCTTTACAATGAGCAGTTCTTC.

This clone was seen once. This rearrangement joins TRBV7-2 to TRBJ2-1; a possible D gene is TRBD2 (5 bases). Per germline, CDR1 SGHTA and CDR2 FQGNSA. The CDR3 runs to 14 residues. V shed 2 bases and J shed 4 bases, with 9 bases lying between them. The CDR3 nucleotides read TGTGCCAGCAGCTTAAGAGAGGGATACAATGAGCAGTTCTTC. It encodes CASSLREGYNEQFF.

CDR3: CAISAEAYEQYF. The CDR3 region has the DNA TGTGCCATCAGTGCCGAGGCTTACGAGCAGTACTTC. The chain is built from TRBV10-3 and TRBJ2-7, with D unresolved. Deletions cut 4 bases from V and 4 bases from J, with 8 bases between. The CDR3 runs to 12 residues. Germline values: CDR1 ENHRY, CDR2 SYGVKD.

This sequence joins TRBV4-2 and TRBJ1-6, with D hard to call. Trimming took off 0 bases at V and 10 bases at J, with 10 bases between the two ends. Germline V gives CDR1 LGHNA, CDR2 YNFKEQ. The CDR3 is 14 residues long. CDR3 sequence (DNA): TGTGCCAGCAGCCAAGATAGCGATAGCTCACCCCTCCACTTT. It is translated as CASSQDSDSSPLHF.

The chain combines TRBV12-3 or TRBV12-4 with TRBJ1-1; no clear D gene. Trimming took 4 bases from V and 1 from J, leaving 7 bases between them. The CDR3 runs to 13 residues. CDR3 bases: TGTGCCAGCAGTTCCGGTTGGAACACTGAAGCTTTCTTT. This gives the protein CASSSGWNTEAFF.

The chain joins TRBV6-1 to TRBJ2-2, with 12 positions matching TRBD1. Germline CDR1 is MNHNS and CDR2 is SASEGT. The trim removed 3 bases at V and 6 bases at J, leaving 5 bases unmatched. The CDR3 sequence is 16 residues long. CDR3 protein: CASSDWGQGAPGELFF. Here the CDR3 DNA reads TGTGCCAGCAGTGACTGGGGACAGGGGGCCCCCGGGGAGCTGTTTTTT.